One and the same sample provided the 5 T cell receptor beta chains below, sequenced in a study of blood T cells in healthy people across ages. Then a second PCR, running roughly 7 to 11 cycles, was carried out with a sample-barcoded 5' primer and a J-beta primer mix. MiXCR, run by TCRdb on the 5' RACE reads, gives a single entry per CDR3 protein. The repertoire holds fewer than 1.5 million distinct CDR3 sequences, 35% to 45% seen once, with roughly 7.9% in the top ten. The sample consisted of blood. The origin of the receptors is a young woman in good health.

Only a few counts were recorded for this clonotype. The chain links TRBV27 to TRBJ1-2; D uncertain. The V end lost 5 bases, the J end lost 3 bases, and 10 bases lay between the germline ends. The CDR3 spans 13 residues. Looked up from germline, CDR1 is MNHEY and CDR2 is SMNVEV (reference sequence). CDR3 DNA sequence: TGTGCCAGCAGTCAGACAAGATACTATGGCTACACCTTC. Translated: CASSQTRYYGYTF.

This clonotype has more than one count but fewer than ten. The chain is built from TRBV6-5 and TRBJ2-3; 7 nucleotides agree with TRBD1. The CDR3 is 13 amino acids. The trim removed 10 bases at V and 1 base at J, leaving 5 bases unmatched. Germline values: CDR1 MNHEY, CDR2 SVGAGI. The CDR3 region has the DNA TGTGCCACCTTAACAGGGGGCACAGATACGCAGTATTTT. Amino acid sequence: CATLTGGTDTQYF.

The table lists this clonotype with a few counts. The V gene is TRBV9, the J gene TRBJ2-5; the match to TRBD2 covers 8 bases. The V segment lost 0 bases and the J segment 9 bases; nucleotides outside the gene matches: 7. Germline CDR1 and CDR2: SGDLS and YYNGEE. This CDR3 has 14 amino acids. In DNA form, the CDR3 reads TGTGCCAGCAGCGTAGCAGCGGGGGCCGAGCCCCAGTACTTC. Amino acid sequence: CASSVAAGAEPQYF.

The CDR3 bases are TGTGCCAGCAGCCAAAGGACTAGCGGGGTGTACAATGAGCAGTTCTTC. This sequence encodes CASSQRTSGVYNEQFF. This sequence joins TRBV4-2 and TRBJ2-1, with 12 bases lining up with TRBD2. Germline V gene data show CDR1 as LGHNA and CDR2 as YNFKEQ. V shed 2 bases, J shed 4 bases, and the junction held 3 bases outside the gene matches. The CDR3 has 16 amino acids.

The chain joins TRBV6-5 to TRBJ2-7; 10 bases are shared with TRBD1. This CDR3 contains 15 residues. V was clipped by 6 bases and J by 2 bases; unmatched bases: 7. Germline V gene lookup returns CDR1 MNHEY and CDR2 SVGAGI. The CDR3 DNA reads TGTGCCAGCAGATACGGGACAGGGGAGACCTACGAGCAGTACTTC. Encoded protein: CASRYGTGETYEQYF.